This TCR beta chain was sequenced during a study of response to subunit inactivated influenza vaccine. TCRdb re-called the RT-PCR reads through MiXCR, storing one row per CDR3 protein. The table has 650,000 to 850,000 distinct CDR3 sequences, roughly 13% seen once. Only a few counts were recorded for this clonotype. The source was PBMCs from blood, collected around 15 days before vaccination. The clonotype originates from a man in his fifties who received an inactivated influenza vaccine.

CDR3 sequence reads: CSAKEIGPVDEQYF. The CDR3 nucleotides read TGCAGTGCTAAGGAGATTGGACCAGTCGACGAGCAGTACTTC. The chain recombines TRBV20-1 with TRBJ2-7; D not resolved. Germline loops: CDR1 DFQATT, CDR2 SNEGSKA (reference sequence). This CDR3 region has 14 residues. V lost 4 bases to trimming and J lost 5 bases, with 18 bases between them.